Presented here are 30 T cell receptor beta chains from one specimen sequenced in a study of blood T cell repertoires in COVID-19. Sequencing was performed with immunoSEQ multiplex PCR; in TCRdb, only in-frame clones are kept and a portion is missing. The sample consists of 200,000 or so clones, approximately 81% of them appearing once. The sample comprised peripheral blood. The receptors shown here come from a human donor in a cohort sampled during active COVID-19.

The chain joins TRBV7-9 to TRBJ2-5; 10 bases map to TRBD2. The CDR3 extends over 15 amino acids. CDR1 SEHNR and CDR2 FQNEAQ come from the germline V gene (reference sequence). The J segment lost 5 bases and the V segment lost 4 bases, leaving 7 bases of the junction unmatched. The CDR3 sequence is CASSSWTSGGETQYF. DNA for the CDR3: TGTGCCAGCAGCTCATGGACTAGCGGTGGGGAGACCCAGTACTTC. Using reference TRBV7-9 and TRBJ2-5 for the parts outside the CDR3, the full variable domain is DTGVSQNPRHKITKRGQNVTFRCDPISEHNRLYWYRQTLGQGPEFLTYFQNEAQLEKSRLLSDRFSAERPKGSFSTLEIQRTEQGDSAMYLCASSSWTSGGETQYFGPGTRLLVL.

This chain uses TRBV5-4 with TRBJ2-7, with 7 bases identical to TRBD2. CDR1 and CDR2 from the germline V gene are SGHNT and YYREEE (reference sequence). V shed 0 bases and J 4 bases; nucleotides not matched to a gene: 4. This CDR3 is 14 amino acids long. The chain's CDR3 is CASSLAASGYEQYF. CDR3 DNA: TGTGCCAGCAGCTTGGCAGCTAGCGGTTACGAGCAGTACTTC. Full variable domain (remainder filled in from reference TRBV5-4 and TRBJ2-7): ETGVTQSPTHLIKTRGQQVTLRCSSQSGHNTVSWYQQALGQGPQFIFQYYREEENGRGNFPPRFSGLQFPNYSSELNVNALELDDSALYLCASSLAASGYEQYFGPGTRLTVT.

This rearrangement joins TRBV3-1 (or the pseudogene TRBV3-2) to TRBJ1-1; 7 nucleotides agree with TRBD1. V lost 4 bases and J lost 4; bases outside the gene matches: 12. The CDR3 has 16 amino acids. Germline loops: CDR1 LGHDT, CDR2 YNNKEL (reference sequence). The CDR3 DNA is TGTGCCAGCAGCCCCCATTACAGGGGCTCGGGCACTGAAGCTTTCTTT. It specifies CASSPHYRGSGTEAFF.

V usage is TRBV2 and J usage is TRBJ2-5; D is possibly TRBD2 (6 bases). The germline V and J ends were trimmed by 3 bases and 0 bases, with 11 bases remaining between them. The V gene's germline CDR1 is SNHLY and CDR2 FYNNEI. The CDR3 consists of 15 residues. The CDR3 coding sequence is TGTGCCAGCAGTGACCTGGAGGGGTACCAAGAGACCCAGTACTTC. This encodes CASSDLEGYQETQYF.

The CDR3 sequence: CASSPPTSGNTGELFF. The CDR3 DNA is TGTGCCAGCAGCCCCCCGACTAGCGGGAACACCGGGGAGCTGTTTTTT. V gene TRBV7-8 combines with J gene TRBJ2-2; 9 nucleotides agree with TRBD2. This CDR3 is 16 amino acids long. Per germline, CDR1 SGHVS and CDR2 FQNEAQ. V lost 5 bases to trimming and J lost 1 base; unmatched junction nucleotides: 5.

This clone has only a few counts. The chain is built from TRBV7-8 and TRBJ1-2; D possibly corresponds to TRBD1 (5 bases). This CDR3 is 13 amino acids long. The germline V gene has CDR1 SGHVS and CDR2 FQNEAQ. With 4 bases removed from V and 5 bases from J, the gap between germline ends came to 11 bases. CDR3 loop: CASSSPTEYGYTF. For the CDR3, the DNA is TGTGCCAGCAGCTCCCCGACAGAGTATGGCTACACCTTC.

The chain joins TRBV7-9 to TRBJ2-2, with 8 bases lining up with TRBD1. The length of the CDR3 is 17 residues. From germline, CDR1 is SEHNR and CDR2 FQNEAQ (reference sequence). With V trimmed by 0 bases and J by 5 bases, 8 bases remained unmatched. CDR3 in DNA: TGTGCCAGCAGCTTAGCCTTGCGGGACAGGACGACCGGGGAGCTGTTTTTT. This sequence encodes CASSLALRDRTTGELFF.

The chain combines TRBV27 with TRBJ1-6; no clear D. Trimming removed 5 bases from V and 7 bases from J, with 15 bases in between. This CDR3 comprises 15 residues. The germline gives CDR1 MNHEY, CDR2 SMNVEV (reference sequence). This CDR3 is CASSIRLGSNSPLHF. Written as DNA, the CDR3 is TGTGCCAGCAGTATCCGCCTAGGGAGCAATTCACCCCTCCACTTT.

The gene calls are TRBV2 and TRBJ2-1, with D possibly being TRBD2 (6 bases). V lost 7 bases, J lost 9 bases, and 19 bases lay in between. Per germline, CDR1 SNHLY and CDR2 FYNNEI. The length of the CDR3 is 14 residues. The CDR3 region is CASKEEVYGSEQFF. CDR3 DNA sequence: TGTGCCAGCAAGGAAGAGGTCTACGGGAGTGAGCAGTTCTTC.

The genes are TRBV14 and TRBJ1-2; 7 bases match TRBD1. Germline V gives CDR1 SGHDN, CDR2 FVKESK. The CDR3 extends over 13 amino acids. V was clipped by 0 bases and J by 13 bases; unmatched bases: 8. The CDR3 loop reads CASSQDPRGEATF. The CDR3 nucleotides are TGTGCCAGCAGCCAAGATCCCAGGGGGGAGGCCACCTTC.

The rearrangement uses TRBV10-3 and TRBJ1-1, with D possibly being TRBD1 (6 bases). Germline assignment: CDR1 ENHRY and CDR2 SYGVKD. V lost 7 bases, J lost 2 bases, and 11 bases lay in between. The CDR3 spans 13 residues. The CDR3 protein is CAITRGQNTEAFF. CDR3 in DNA: TGTGCCATCACGAGGGGACAAAACACTGAAGCTTTCTTT.

The chain joins TRBV19 to TRBJ1-2; 8 bases fit TRBD1. V lost 4 bases, J lost 4 bases, and 5 bases stayed unmatched. CDR3 size: 14 residues. Germline CDR1 LNHDA, CDR2 SQIVND (reference sequence). The CDR3 coding sequence is TGTGCCAGTAGTACCGGAGGGACAGGCTATGGCTACACCTTC. Protein sequence: CASSTGGTGYGYTF.

This clone was counted a few times. The chain recombines TRBV5-4 with TRBJ2-1, with 8 bases that match TRBD1. There are 11 residues in the CDR3. The germline V gene encodes CDR1 SGHNT and CDR2 YYREEE (reference sequence). V lost 4 bases and J lost 10; bases outside the gene matches: 1. CDR3 sequence: CASSRQGEQFF. CDR3 bases: TGTGCCAGCAGCAGACAGGGGGAGCAGTTCTTC.

The chain joins TRBV5-1 to TRBJ1-5; D remains unclear. The length of the CDR3 is 14 residues. V gave up 4 bases and J gave up 2 bases, with 10 bases separating them. Germline V gene lookup returns CDR1 SGHRS and CDR2 YFSETQ. The CDR3 here is CASSPGLGNQPQHF. DNA for the CDR3: TGCGCCAGCAGCCCCGGACTGGGCAATCAGCCCCAGCATTTT.

The rearrangement uses TRBV5-4 and TRBJ2-7, with D maybe TRBD2 (5 bases). The germline gives CDR1 SGHNT, CDR2 YYREEE (reference sequence). The ends were cut back, 5 bases at V and 0 bases at J, with 21 bases in the middle. CDR3 size: 17 residues. CDR3 sequence reads: CASRPTPSGLSSYEQYF. Here the CDR3 DNA reads TGTGCCAGCAGACCTACACCGAGCGGATTGAGCTCCTACGAGCAGTACTTC.

The rearrangement joins TRBV5-8 to TRBJ1-1, with D unclear. Germline V gene data show CDR1 as SGHTS and CDR2 as YDEGEE. CDR3 length equals 15 residues. V lost 0 bases, J lost 0 bases, and 9 bases lay in between. CDR3 DNA: TGTGCCAGCAGCTTGGAGGGCGGGGTGAACACTGAAGCTTTCTTT. It encodes CASSLEGGVNTEAFF.

The chain links TRBV6-5 to TRBJ1-3; 7 nucleotides align to TRBD1. The CDR3 spans 14 residues. In germline, CDR1 is MNHEY, CDR2 SVGAGI. V shed 4 bases and J 6 bases; nucleotides not matched to a gene: 6. The CDR3 loop is CASSLGQEANTIYF. The DNA for the CDR3 is TGTGCCAGCAGTTTAGGACAGGAAGCAAACACCATATATTTT.

This clone has just one count. The rearrangement uses TRBV27 and TRBJ1-5; D is perhaps TRBD1 (6 bases). Trimming took 6 bases from V and 2 from J, leaving 20 bases between them. Germline V lookup: CDR1 MNHEY, CDR2 SMNVEV (reference sequence). The CDR3 has 17 residues. The CDR3 is CASSYRALGNRNQPQHF. CDR3 sequence (DNA): TGTGCCAGCAGCTACAGGGCGCTGGGTAATCGCAATCAGCCCCAGCATTTT.

The V and J genes are TRBV11-2 and TRBJ2-5, with D maybe TRBD1 (5 bases). Germline V gene data show CDR1 as SGHAT and CDR2 as FQNNGV. The V and J ends lost 7 bases and 5 bases respectively, with 23 bases between them. The CDR3 has 16 residues. The CDR3 DNA reads as TGTGCCAGCACCCCCGGCGGACACCAGGCGATGGAGACCCAGTACTTC. This gives the protein CASTPGGHQAMETQYF.

The chain employs TRBV2 and TRBJ1-5; D is undetermined. Trimming pared 2 bases from V and 7 bases from J, leaving 9 bases between. Germline-derived CDR1 and CDR2 are SNHLY and FYNNEI. This CDR3 spans 13 amino acids. CDR3 sequence (DNA): TGTGCCAGCAGTGAAAATCGAGGACAGCCCCAGCATTTT. It yields the protein CASSENRGQPQHF.

The chain uses TRBV12-5 and TRBJ1-5; D is perhaps TRBD1 (6 bases). Germline CDR1 and CDR2: LGHNT and FRNRAP. V dropped 6 bases and J dropped 4 bases, with 19 bases sitting between them. The CDR3 extends over 16 amino acids. The CDR3 nucleotides read TGTGCTAGTGGAACCACGCGCAGGACAGTAAATCAGCCCCAGCATTTT. Encoded protein: CASGTTRRTVNQPQHF. The full variable domain, in which reference TRBV12-5 and TRBJ1-5 provide the parts outside the CDR3, is DARVTQTPRHKVTEMGQEVTMRCQPILGHNTVFWYRQTMMQGLELLAYFRNRAPLDDSGMPKDRFSAEMPDATLATLKIQPSEPRDSAVYFCASGTTRRTVNQPQHFGDGTRLSIL.

This chain links TRBV5-1 with TRBJ2-3; 9 bases are a match to TRBD2. CDR1 is SGHRS and CDR2 is YFSETQ in the germline V gene. V shed 6 bases and J 5 bases; nucleotides not matched to a gene: 10. The CDR3 is 15 amino acids. CDR3 nucleotides: TGCGCCAGCACCAGGGGGGGACTAGCAGGAGATACGCAGTATTTT. Protein product: CASTRGGLAGDTQYF.

The rearrangement links TRBV6-5 to TRBJ1-6, with 8 positions matching TRBD1. The CDR3 covers 15 residues. Germline V gene lookup returns CDR1 MNHEY and CDR2 SVGAGI. V dropped 3 bases and J dropped 7; count of bases not matched to a gene: 5. The CDR3 DNA sequence: TGTGCCAGCAGTTATCAGGGGGCTGGCAATTCACCCCTCCACTTT. This gives the protein CASSYQGAGNSPLHF.

This chain joins TRBV2 and TRBJ1-2, with D possibly TRBD1 on 5 matching bases. Germline loops: CDR1 SNHLY, CDR2 FYNNEI. Between the trimmed V and J ends, which lost 8 bases and 2 bases, there was a span of 12 bases. This CDR3 has 13 amino acids. The CDR3 sequence: CASGTGMNYGYTF. In DNA form, the CDR3 reads TGTGCCAGCGGGACTGGGATGAACTATGGCTACACCTTC.

This sequence joins TRBV19 and TRBJ2-1; D is undetermined. V was trimmed by 5 bases and J by 0 bases, leaving 8 bases between them. The CDR3 totals 14 residues. Germline values: CDR1 LNHDA, CDR2 SQIVND (reference sequence). The CDR3 loop reads CASSGPGSYNEQFF. For the CDR3, the DNA is TGTGCCAGTAGTGGGCCAGGCTCCTACAATGAGCAGTTCTTC. Filled out from reference TRBV19 and TRBJ2-1, the complete variable domain reads DGGITQSPKYLFRKEGQNVTLSCEQNLNHDAMYWYRQDPGQGLRLIYYSQIVNDFQKGDIAEGYSVSREKKESFPLTVTSAQKNPTAFYLCASSGPGSYNEQFFGPGTRLTVL.

This chain uses TRBV18 with TRBJ1-2; 9 bases fit TRBD1. Germline CDR1 and CDR2: KGHSH and LQKENI. The CDR3 spans 14 residues. Trimming removed 3 bases from V and 2 bases from J; junction bases left unmatched: 1. The CDR3: CASSPDRGNYGYTF. The DNA for the CDR3 is TGTGCCAGCTCACCGGACAGGGGCAACTATGGCTACACCTTC.

V usage is TRBV11-3 and J usage is TRBJ1-6; D unresolved. V was trimmed by 2 bases and J by 7 bases, leaving 6 bases between them. The CDR3 contains 13 residues. Germline assignment: CDR1 SGHNT and CDR2 YENEEA. In DNA form, the CDR3 reads TGTGCCAGCAGCTTACAATCAAATTCACCCCTCCACTTT. It codes for CASSLQSNSPLHF.

The chain employs TRBV2 and TRBJ1-4, with 7 bases matching TRBD1. The trim removed 6 bases at V and 7 bases at J, leaving 5 bases unmatched. Looked up from germline, CDR1 is SNHLY and CDR2 is FYNNEI. This CDR3 contains 13 residues. CDR3 loop: CASRKEGAEKLFF. The CDR3, as DNA: TGTGCCAGCAGGAAAGAGGGGGCTGAAAAACTGTTTTTT.

There are many counts of this clone. V gene TRBV25-1 combines with J gene TRBJ1-1; D not certain. CDR1 is MGHDK and CDR2 is SYGVNS in the germline V gene. This CDR3 spans 13 amino acids. The V and J ends lost 3 bases and 5 bases respectively, with 10 bases between them. The CDR3 sequence is CASSDMGVTEAFF. For the CDR3, the DNA is TGTGCCAGCAGTGATATGGGAGTTACTGAAGCTTTCTTT.

The chain links TRBV5-1 to TRBJ1-6; 9 bases line up with TRBD1. The germline V gene encodes CDR1 SGHRS and CDR2 YFSETQ. J gave up 10 bases and V 4 bases, and 9 bases lay outside the gene matches. The CDR3 runs 15 residues. The CDR3 DNA reads as TGCGCCAGCAGCACGGCACAGGGGGCCGGGTCACCCCTCCACTTT. Protein: CASSTAQGAGSPLHF.